The TCR beta chain described here comes from a study of blood T cell repertoires in COVID-19. Study-level information: COVID-19 samples, acute and convalescent, were from the United States, Italy and Spain. From T cells, B-cell-depleted T cells, or PBMCs came the material, which was cDNA or gDNA.

Germline loops: CDR1 SGHTA, CDR2 FQGTGA. Trimming shortened V by 4 bases and J by 0 bases, and 10 bases separated the two germline ends. There are 15 residues in the CDR3. In the source study's methods: Amplification of reference gene primers provided the estimated nucleated cell counts. Clones were sequenced by immunoSEQ multiplex PCR, and TCRdb holds only the in-frame ones, with some missing. V, J and clone size were drawn from that table, and D and trimming were deduced from the DNA. The data show 65,000 to 95,000 clones, 70% to 90% seen once. The J gene is TRBJ2-1, the V gene TRBV7-3, with D tentatively TRBD2 (6 bases). Sequencing was done on a sample of peripheral blood. This receptor was identified in a man younger than 40 with acute or convalescent COVID-19. CDR3 nucleotide sequence: TGTGCCAGCAGCTCGGGCGGGAACTCCTACAATGAGCAGTTCTTC. Protein product: CASSSGGNSYNEQFF.